The 13 T cell receptor beta chains listed next were all sequenced from one sample in a study of blood T cell repertoires in COVID-19. TCRdb keeps only in-frame clones here, not all; method: immunoSEQ multiplex PCR. The table lists approximately 200,000 clones, around 90% of them singletons, with approximately 2.1% in the top ten. Sequenced sample: PBMCs or T cells enriched from blood (not recorded which). Source of these receptors: a woman in her thirties who had recovered from COVID-19.

The genes are TRBV19 and TRBJ2-3, with D tentatively TRBD2 (6 bases). Germline V gives CDR1 LNHDA, CDR2 SQIVND (reference sequence). V was clipped by 3 bases and J by 0 bases, with 10 bases between them. This CDR3 is built from 15 residues. CDR3: CASSMPGTSTDTQYF. DNA for the CDR3: TGTGCCAGTAGTATGCCCGGGACTAGCACAGATACGCAGTATTTT.

The rearrangement uses TRBV11-2 and TRBJ2-7, with 7 bases aligning to TRBD2. Looked up from germline, CDR1 is SGHAT and CDR2 is FQNNGV. J was trimmed by 4 bases and V by 5 bases; bases with no gene match: 14. CDR3 length equals 16 residues. The CDR3 region is CASSPGLAGVMYEQYF. CDR3 nucleotides: TGTGCCAGCAGCCCTGGGCTGGCGGGAGTTATGTACGAGCAGTACTTC.

This chain uses TRBV7-9 with TRBJ2-1; 8 nucleotides align to TRBD1. Germline V lookup: CDR1 SEHNR, CDR2 FQNEAQ (reference sequence). Losses at the gene ends were 6 bases for V and 9 bases for J; bases not matched to a gene: 7. This CDR3 region has 13 residues. Here the CDR3 reads CASSPDRVGEQFF. CDR3 in DNA: TGTGCCAGCAGTCCGGACAGGGTGGGTGAGCAGTTCTTC.

Only one count was recorded for this clone. The chain has TRBV19 and TRBJ2-7, with TRBD1 matching over 7 bases. Germline trimming cut 7 bases from V and 0 bases from J; bases unmatched to any gene: 6. Germline loops: CDR1 LNHDA, CDR2 SQIVND (reference sequence). The CDR3 runs 14 residues. For the CDR3, the DNA is TGTGCCAGTACCCAGACAGGGAGCTCCTACGAGCAGTACTTC. The encoded protein is CASTQTGSSYEQYF.

The V and J genes are TRBV30 and TRBJ2-1; D is perhaps TRBD2 (6 bases). Trimming stripped 4 bases from V and 0 bases from J, with 13 bases between. CDR3 length: 15 residues. Germline V CDR1 and CDR2: GTSNPN, SVGIG (reference sequence). CDR3 protein: CAWNAGSFSYNEQFF. The CDR3 bases are TGTGCCTGGAATGCCGGGAGCTTCTCCTACAATGAGCAGTTCTTC. Complete variable domain (other parts from reference TRBV30 and TRBJ2-1): SQTIHQWPATLVQPVGSPLSLECTVEGTSNPNLYWYRQAAGRGLQLLFYSVGIGQISSEVPQNLSASRPQDRQFILSSKKLLLSDSGFYLCAWNAGSFSYNEQFFGPGTRLTVL.

The CDR3 sequence: CASSLTGRFLSEAFF. The DNA of the CDR3 is TGTGCCAGCAGTTTAACAGGGCGGTTTTTGAGTGAAGCTTTCTTT. The chain links TRBV27 to TRBJ1-1, with a possible D match to TRBD1 (6 bases). The CDR3 runs 15 residues. Trimming removed 2 bases at V and 7 bases at J, with 17 bases between. Germline lookup yields CDR1 MNHEY and CDR2 SMNVEV (reference sequence).

The chain is built from TRBV7-2 and TRBJ2-7; 10 bases align to TRBD1. Germline lookup yields CDR1 SGHTA and CDR2 FQGNSA. The CDR3 is 16 residues long. V gave up 5 bases and J gave up 5 bases; unmatched junction bases: 12. The CDR3 region is CASSRQGGQGFNEQYF. The CDR3 nucleotides are TGTGCCAGCAGCAGACAGGGGGGACAGGGGTTCAACGAGCAGTACTTC.

This clone has more than one count but fewer than ten. The chain joins TRBV24-1 to TRBJ2-1; TRBD2 might be the D (5 bases). The CDR3 runs to 15 residues. Germline CDR1 reads KGHDR; CDR2 reads SFDVKD. The germline V and J ends were trimmed by 4 bases and 3 bases, with 12 bases remaining between them. DNA for the CDR3: TGTGCCACCAGTGACCGCTGGACTTTCTACAATGAGCAGTTCTTC. Residues: CATSDRWTFYNEQFF.

This chain uses TRBV27 with TRBJ1-5, with D hard to call. V lost 2 bases and J lost 1, with 9 bases in between. Germline lookup yields CDR1 MNHEY and CDR2 SMNVEV (reference sequence). The CDR3 loop spans 15 amino acids. As DNA, the CDR3 is TGTGCCAGCAGTTTACTGGCTGGCAGCAATCAGCCCCAGCATTTT. Protein: CASSLLAGSNQPQHF.

This chain uses TRBV25-1 with TRBJ1-2; possibly TRBD1 for D (6 bases). Germline assignment: CDR1 MGHDK and CDR2 SYGVNS. The CDR3 covers 13 residues. V gave up 5 bases and J gave up 3 bases, with 10 bases separating them. CDR3 sequence (DNA): TGTGCCAGCAGTCGCAGGGGATACTATGGCTACACCTTC. It translates to CASSRRGYYGYTF.

The V gene is TRBV11-3, the J gene TRBJ2-2, with TRBD2 matching over 10 bases. CDR3 size: 16 residues. Germline V gene sequence: CDR1 SGHNT, CDR2 YENEEA. Trimming cost V 5 bases and J 2 bases; bases outside gene matches: 5. The CDR3 loop reads CASSHGLAANTGELFF. CDR3 in DNA: TGTGCCAGCAGCCACGGACTAGCGGCTAACACCGGGGAGCTGTTTTTT.

A few counts support this clone. The chain is built from TRBV3-1 (or the pseudogene TRBV3-2) and TRBJ2-5, with TRBD2 as a possible D gene (6 bases). Germline CDR1 and CDR2: LGHDT and YNNKEL (reference sequence). This CDR3 region has 15 residues. The V gene lost 4 bases and the J gene lost 5 bases, with 17 bases spanning the gap. In DNA, the CDR3 is TGTGCCAGCAGCCCGACCCCGACTAGTTCGGAGACCCAGTACTTC. It yields the protein CASSPTPTSSETQYF.

V is TRBV19 and J is TRBJ1-3; 10 bases agree with TRBD1. In germline, CDR1 is LNHDA, CDR2 SQIVND (reference sequence). Trimming took 7 bases from V and 5 from J; bases not matched to a gene: 8. CDR3 size: 15 residues. CDR3 sequence: CASTSPGQGRNTIYF. In DNA, the CDR3 is TGTGCCAGTACCTCGCCGGGACAGGGGAGAAACACCATATATTTT. The complete variable domain, with remaining parts taken from reference TRBV19 and TRBJ1-3, reads DGGITQSPKYLFRKEGQNVTLSCEQNLNHDAMYWYRQDPGQGLRLIYYSQIVNDFQKGDIAEGYSVSREKKESFPLTVTSAQKNPTAFYLCASTSPGQGRNTIYFGEGSWLTVV.